One and the same sample provided the 2 T cell receptor beta chains below, sequenced in a study of shared clonotypes between healthy human individuals. Sequencing used immunoSEQ multiplex PCR; TCRdb keeps in-frame clones, though not all of them. Among around 610,000 clones listed, around 96% were seen once. Naive CD8 cells comprised CD45RO-negative, CCR7-positively selected cells, excluding terminally differentiated effector memory CD45RA+ cells. Sample: naive CD8+ T cells sorted from blood. The receptors were sampled from a woman younger than 45 in good health.

The V call is TRBV28, the J call TRBJ1-4; TRBD1 agrees at 8 bases. CDR3 size: 14 residues. V gave up 7 bases and J gave up 8 bases; unmatched junction bases: 9. Germline V gene data show CDR1 as MDHEN and CDR2 as SYDVKM. The CDR3 nucleotides are TGTGCCAGCACCCCGGACAGGGAGTCCGAAAAACTGTTTTTT. This sequence encodes CASTPDRESEKLFF.

The chain couples TRBV6-5 to TRBJ1-2, with 7 bases fitting TRBD1. The germline V gene encodes CDR1 MNHEY and CDR2 SVGAGI. CDR3 length equals 15 residues. V shed 0 bases and J 2 bases; nucleotides not matched to a gene: 3. The CDR3: CASSYSRTGNYGYTF. CDR3 coding DNA: TGTGCCAGCAGTTACTCGAGGACAGGAAACTATGGCTACACCTTC.